Below are 28 T cell receptor beta chains sequenced from a single sample in a study of technical replicates of blood from a handful of donors. Using immunoSEQ multiplex PCR, the repertoire was profiled, and TCRdb retains in-frame clones only, with some absent. The data contain about 73,000 clones, more than 85% of them singletons. The sample consisted of PBMCs. These receptors originate from a human donor in good health. Some clones in this sample may be carry-over from other donors' samples.

The chain employs TRBV6-5 and TRBJ2-2, with D possibly being TRBD1 (6 bases). V lost 7 bases, J lost 3 bases, and 12 bases lay in between. CDR3 length: 14 residues. The germline CDR1 and CDR2 sequences are MNHEY and SVGAGI. The CDR3 spells CASNRDTYTGELFF. DNA for the CDR3: TGTGCCAGCAACCGGGACACATACACCGGGGAGCTGTTTTTT.

This sequence joins TRBV5-1 and TRBJ2-4, with TRBD1 identical over 7 bases. After removal of 4 bases from V and 1 base from J, the junction contained 8 bases not matched to a gene. This CDR3 is 16 amino acids long. Germline lookup yields CDR1 SGHRS and CDR2 YFSETQ. CDR3 sequence: CASSGGQDLAKNIQYF. DNA for the CDR3: TGCGCCAGCAGCGGCGGACAGGACTTGGCCAAAAACATTCAGTACTTC.

The chain has TRBV6-1 and TRBJ2-3; possible D gene TRBD2, 6 bases. CDR1 is MNHNS and CDR2 is SASEGT in the germline V gene. Deletions cut 2 bases from V and 3 bases from J, with 9 bases between. This CDR3 spans 14 amino acids. Here the CDR3 reads CASSERRVTDTQYF. The CDR3 DNA is TGTGCCAGCAGTGAAAGGAGGGTTACAGATACGCAGTATTTT.

This clone was observed once. This chain uses TRBV12-5 with TRBJ1-1; D is perhaps TRBD1 (5 bases). The germline V and J ends were trimmed by 4 bases and 7 bases, with 13 bases remaining between them. Germline V CDR1 and CDR2: LGHNT, FRNRAP. This CDR3 region has 13 residues. The CDR3 DNA follows: TGTGCTAGTGGTTCCGGGGGATTCGGTGAAGCTTTCTTT. Translation gives CASGSGGFGEAFF. Looking up the rest from reference TRBV12-5 and TRBJ1-1 gives the full variable domain: DARVTQTPRHKVTEMGQEVTMRCQPILGHNTVFWYRQTMMQGLELLAYFRNRAPLDDSGMPKDRFSAEMPDATLATLKIQPSEPRDSAVYFCASGSGGFGEAFFGQGTRLTVV.

This clone came up once. V gene TRBV29-1 combines with J gene TRBJ1-6; D is undetermined. With 4 bases removed from V and 10 bases from J, the gap between germline ends came to 14 bases. Germline CDR1 SQVTM, CDR2 ANQGSEA. The CDR3 is 13 amino acids. The CDR3 is CSVGLEVGSPLHF. In DNA form, the CDR3 reads TGCAGCGTTGGATTGGAGGTAGGCTCACCCCTCCACTTT.

The sample holds one count of this clone. The CDR3, as DNA: TGTGCCAGCAGCCCCAAGGCTCCAGGGGCAAGAAATGAGCAGTTCTTC. Amino acid sequence: CASSPKAPGARNEQFF. The V gene is TRBV7-9, the J gene TRBJ2-1, with D possibly being TRBD1 (6 bases). The CDR3 has 16 amino acids. Germline V gene sequence: CDR1 SEHNR, CDR2 FQNEAQ (reference sequence). Trimming stripped 5 bases from V and 7 bases from J, with 21 bases between.

About this clone: This sample also contains other DNA sequences that code for the same CDR3. The chain links TRBV4-2 to TRBJ2-7; no reliable D call. CDR3 size: 14 residues. Germline CDR1 is LGHNA and CDR2 is YNFKEQ. V lost 1 base and J 4 bases, leaving 11 bases between the germline ends. CDR3 residues: CASSQAPSGYEQYF. The DNA for the CDR3 is TGTGCCAGCAGCCAAGCCCCCTCGGGTTACGAGCAGTACTTC.

The gene calls are TRBV7-2 and TRBJ1-2, with D perhaps TRBD1 (5 bases). The germline V gene has CDR1 SGHTA and CDR2 FQGNSA. The CDR3 extends over 14 amino acids. The V gene lost 1 base and the J gene lost 3 bases, with 9 bases spanning the gap. The CDR3 protein is CASSLVRGDYGYTF. The CDR3 nucleotides are TGTGCCAGCAGCTTAGTCCGGGGGGACTATGGCTACACCTTC.

The rearrangement joins TRBV5-1 to TRBJ2-5; 8 nucleotides agree with TRBD1. CDR1 and CDR2 (germline): SGHRS, YFSETQ. Trimming cost V 4 bases and J 5 bases; bases outside gene matches: 10. The CDR3 sequence is 15 residues long. The CDR3 DNA follows: TGCGCCAGCAGCACGCAGGTCAGGGGGCCCGAGACCCAGTACTTC. Amino acids: CASSTQVRGPETQYF.

The chain has TRBV27 and TRBJ2-1; possibly TRBD1 for D (5 bases). This CDR3 comprises 14 residues. V was pared by 5 bases and J by 4 bases, with 12 bases between. CDR1 and CDR2 from the germline V gene are MNHEY and SMNVEV (reference sequence). The chain's CDR3 is CASSLLQEYNEQFF. The CDR3 DNA reads TGTGCCAGCAGTCTTTTACAGGAATACAATGAGCAGTTCTTC.

The J gene is TRBJ1-5, the V gene TRBV27; no reliable D call. Germline CDR1 reads MNHEY; CDR2 reads SMNVEV (reference sequence). V shed 5 bases and J shed 0 bases, with 17 bases lying between them. The CDR3 runs 17 residues. The CDR3 spells CASSPLSAMVSNQPQHF. As DNA, the CDR3 is TGTGCCAGCAGTCCCCTAAGCGCCATGGTTAGCAATCAGCCCCAGCATTTT.

Only one count was recorded for this clone. The chain joins TRBV5-5 to TRBJ1-1; TRBD1 is a possible D gene (5 bases). Germline V gene lookup returns CDR1 SGHKS and CDR2 YYEKEE (reference sequence). V lost 4 bases and J lost 7, with 17 bases in between. The CDR3 is 14 residues long. CDR3 sequence: CASSHVRGTDEAFF. CDR3 bases: TGTGCCAGCAGCCACGTCCGGGGGACGGATGAAGCTTTCTTT.

This chain connects TRBV10-3 to TRBJ1-2; the D gene is possibly TRBD1 (6 bases). This CDR3 comprises 14 residues. Trimming removed 10 bases from V and 3 bases from J, with 18 bases in between. Germline loops: CDR1 ENHRY, CDR2 SYGVKD. The CDR3 DNA reads as TGTGCCACGAGGAACCAGGGGACCTACTATGGCTACACCTTC. The encoded protein is CATRNQGTYYGYTF.

This clone was seen a handful of times. The chain couples TRBV4-1 to TRBJ2-7; 7 bases line up with TRBD2. The trim removed 3 bases at V and 0 bases at J, leaving 14 bases unmatched. Per germline, CDR1 MGHRA and CDR2 YSYEKL. This CDR3 contains 18 residues. CDR3 DNA: TGCGCCAGCAGCCACGCAGTAGCGGGCCGACACCCCTCCTACGAGCAGTACTTC. It yields the protein CASSHAVAGRHPSYEQYF.

V is TRBV5-4 and J is TRBJ2-3; TRBD2 aligns across 13 bases. This CDR3 has 17 amino acids. Germline lookup yields CDR1 SGHNT and CDR2 YYREEE (reference sequence). The junction had 6 bases not matched to a gene; V was cut back by 4 bases and J by 1 base. The CDR3 DNA reads TGTGCCAGCAGCGAGGAAGGACTAGCGGGGGGCACAGATACGCAGTATTTT. Its protein product is CASSEEGLAGGTDTQYF.

This chain connects TRBV30 to TRBJ2-6; 10 positions agree with TRBD2. The CDR3 totals 18 residues. The junction had 5 bases not matched to a gene; V was cut back by 0 bases and J by 0 bases. Per the germline V gene, CDR1 is GTSNPN and CDR2 is SVGIG (reference sequence). The CDR3 region is CAWSVRSSGGSGANVLTF. The CDR3 bases are TGTGCCTGGAGTGTACGTTCTAGCGGGGGCTCTGGGGCCAACGTCCTGACTTTC.

The chain combines TRBV4-1 with TRBJ2-3, with 9 bases that match TRBD2. Germline V lookup: CDR1 MGHRA, CDR2 YSYEKL. V lost 1 base and J lost 4; bases outside the gene matches: 12. The CDR3 is made up of 18 amino acids. The CDR3 nucleotides are TGCGCCAGCAGCCAAGTACTCGGTAGCGGGAGTTACGCAGATACGCAGTATTTT. It encodes CASSQVLGSGSYADTQYF.

J is TRBJ2-1 and V is TRBV7-2; TRBD1 might be the D (6 bases). This CDR3 contains 12 residues. Trimming took off 8 bases at V and 9 bases at J, with 14 bases between the two ends. Germline loops: CDR1 SGHTA, CDR2 FQGNSA. Here the CDR3 DNA reads TGTGCCAGCGGACGAACAGGGCCTGAGCAGTTCTTC. Translating gives CASGRTGPEQFF. The full variable domain, with the rest looked up from reference TRBV7-2 and TRBJ2-1, is GAGVSQSPSNKVTEKGKDVELRCDPISGHTALYWYRQSLGQGLEFLIYFQGNSAPDKSGLPSDRFSAERTGGSVSTLTIQRTQQEDSAVYLCASGRTGPEQFFGPGTRLTVL.

A single count supports this clone. The rearrangement uses TRBV7-9 and TRBJ1-6, with 7 nucleotides matching TRBD1. The J segment lost 7 bases and the V segment lost 5 bases, leaving 8 bases of the junction unmatched. This CDR3 has 15 residues. Germline V CDR1 and CDR2: SEHNR, FQNEAQ (reference sequence). CDR3 DNA sequence: TGTGCCAGCAGCCCCCGGACAGGCCCGAATTCACCCCTCCACTTT. Encoded protein: CASSPRTGPNSPLHF.

The chain combines TRBV21-1 with TRBJ2-7; no check of the table's D call, TRBD2, against the DNA was made. TRBV21-1 has pseudogene status. The CDR3 extends over 13 amino acids. CDR3: CATPSGRTYEQYF. Here the CDR3 DNA reads TGTGCCACCCCCAGCGGGAGGACCTACGAGCAGTACTTC.

This clone was counted a single time. The rearrangement joins TRBV27 to TRBJ1-4; D might be TRBD1 (5 bases). The germline V and J ends were trimmed by 9 bases and 8 bases, with 31 bases remaining between them. Germline CDR1 MNHEY, CDR2 SMNVEV (reference sequence). CDR3 length equals 18 residues. CDR3 sequence: CASRAGERGPGRGEKLFF. DNA of the CDR3: TGTGCCAGTCGGGCTGGCGAAAGGGGCCCCGGGCGAGGAGAAAAACTGTTTTTT.

This clone showed up just a few times. This chain links TRBV30 with TRBJ1-1; unclear D gene. Germline assignment: CDR1 GTSNPN and CDR2 SVGIG (reference sequence). This CDR3 spans 11 amino acids. V lost 1 base and J 7 bases, leaving 7 bases between the germline ends. The CDR3 here is CAWSGRVEAFF. CDR3 DNA sequence: TGTGCCTGGAGTGGGAGGGTTGAAGCTTTCTTT.

This chain uses TRBV19 with TRBJ2-3, with TRBD1 matching over 7 bases. Trimming took 7 bases from V and 3 from J; bases not matched to a gene: 7. CDR3 size: 14 residues. Germline lookup yields CDR1 LNHDA and CDR2 SQIVND (reference sequence). The CDR3 is CASTTGVRTDTQYF. The CDR3 bases are TGTGCCAGTACCACAGGGGTGCGGACAGATACGCAGTATTTT.

The chain couples TRBV5-6 to TRBJ2-3; 7 bases agree with TRBD2. V lost 4 bases, J lost 8 bases, and 13 bases stayed unmatched. The germline V gene has CDR1 SGHDT and CDR2 YYEEEE. The CDR3 extends over 15 amino acids. CDR3 sequence: CASSPTSIGAGTQYF. For the CDR3, the DNA is TGTGCCAGCAGCCCGACTAGCATTGGGGCCGGTACGCAGTATTTT.

The chain combines TRBV29-1 with TRBJ2-2, with 10 nucleotides matching TRBD2. V was pared by 8 bases and J by 3 bases, with 3 bases of the junction left unmatched. The CDR3 has 13 amino acids. Germline loops: CDR1 SQVTM, CDR2 ANQGSEA. The CDR3 here is CSTLAGDTGELFF. The CDR3 DNA reads TGCAGCACTCTAGCGGGAGACACCGGGGAGCTGTTTTTT.

In its sample, this clone was seen once. The chain uses TRBV7-8 and TRBJ1-2; D is ambiguous. Between the trimmed V and J ends, which lost 5 bases and 2 bases, there was a span of 15 bases. This CDR3 is built from 15 residues. Germline lookup yields CDR1 SGHVS and CDR2 FQNEAQ. The CDR3 sequence is CASSPEVALNYGYTF. Written as DNA, the CDR3 is TGTGCCAGCAGCCCGGAGGTAGCTCTCAACTATGGCTACACCTTC.

This chain joins TRBV4-1 and TRBJ2-2; D uncertain. CDR1 is MGHRA and CDR2 is YSYEKL in the germline V gene. The CDR3 contains 13 residues. V lost 4 bases and J lost 1, with 4 bases in between. CDR3 nucleotide sequence: TGCGCCAGCAGCCTCTTGAACACCGGGGAGCTGTTTTTT. Translating gives CASSLLNTGELFF.

V usage is TRBV7-9 and J usage is TRBJ1-1, with a possible D match to TRBD1 (6 bases). Trimming removed 11 bases at V and 1 base at J, with 14 bases between. Looked up from germline, CDR1 is SEHNR and CDR2 is FQNEAQ (reference sequence). This CDR3 comprises 13 residues. CDR3 residues: CAGLRGQNTEAFF. In nucleotides, the CDR3 is TGTGCCGGTCTGCGGGGGCAGAACACTGAAGCTTTCTTT.